Presented here are 21 T cell receptor beta chains from one specimen sequenced in a study of blood T cell repertoires in COVID-19. The assay was immunoSEQ multiplex PCR, and TCRdb's table has in-frame clones only and misses some. The sample has about 380,000 clones, 85% seen once. The sequenced sample was peripheral blood. The source of these receptors is a woman aged 18-35 years with acute or convalescent COVID-19.

V and J are TRBV6-6 and TRBJ2-5; 14 bases line up with TRBD2. After removal of 5 bases from V and 5 bases from J, the junction contained 10 bases not matched to a gene. The CDR3 sequence is 17 residues long. The germline CDR1 and CDR2 sequences are MNHNY and SVGAGI (reference sequence). Written as DNA, the CDR3 is TGTGCCAGCAGTCTGGGACTAGCGGGGGCAACGACGGAGACCCAGTACTTC. Residues: CASSLGLAGATTETQYF.

The rearrangement links TRBV30 to TRBJ1-5; no firm D call. Germline V CDR1 and CDR2: GTSNPN, SVGIG (reference sequence). The CDR3 is 13 residues long. The V end lost 1 base, the J end lost 8 bases, and 12 bases lay between the germline ends. The DNA of the CDR3 is TGTGCCTGGAGTGGCAACCCTTTAGAGCCCCAGCATTTT. Amino acids: CAWSGNPLEPQHF.

J is TRBJ1-5 and V is TRBV24-1; tentatively, D is TRBD1 (5 bases). The V and J ends lost 3 bases and 1 base respectively, with 15 bases between them. The CDR3 sequence is 17 residues long. Germline lookup yields CDR1 KGHDR and CDR2 SFDVKD. CDR3 in amino acids: CATSDPSAGRSNQPQHF. CDR3 nucleotide sequence: TGTGCCACCAGTGATCCTTCTGCGGGACGAAGCAATCAGCCCCAGCATTTT.

The CDR3 sequence is CASSSLDRYEQYF. CDR3 nucleotide sequence: TGTGCCAGCAGTTCCCTGGACAGATACGAGCAGTACTTC. V usage is TRBV28 and J usage is TRBJ2-7; tentatively, D is TRBD1 (6 bases). Germline values: CDR1 MDHEN, CDR2 SYDVKM. The CDR3 loop spans 13 amino acids. V shed 4 bases and J shed 4 bases, with 11 bases lying between them.

J is TRBJ1-4 and V is TRBV10-3; D call uncertain. There are 11 residues in the CDR3. Germline V gene lookup returns CDR1 ENHRY and CDR2 SYGVKD. V was shortened by 3 bases and J by 7 bases, with 3 bases between the two germline ends. The CDR3 nucleotides read TGTGCCATCAGTGACAGTGAAAAACTGTTTTTT. Protein product: CAISDSEKLFF.

The chain employs TRBV9 and TRBJ2-1; 7 nucleotides align to TRBD1. The CDR3 covers 12 residues. The junction had 0 bases not matched to a gene; V was cut back by 3 bases and J by 6 bases. Germline CDR1 and CDR2: SGDLS and YYNGEE. Here the CDR3 reads CASSGDSNEQFF. Written as DNA, the CDR3 is TGTGCCAGCAGCGGGGACAGCAATGAGCAGTTCTTC.

In regard to this clone: The same CDR3 also results from other DNA sequences found in this sample. The chain has TRBV3-1 (or the pseudogene TRBV3-2) and TRBJ2-7; 8 bases agree with TRBD2. J was trimmed by 4 bases and V by 2 bases; bases with no gene match: 1. CDR1 is LGHDT and CDR2 is YNNKEL in the germline V gene (reference sequence). CDR3 length equals 13 residues. CDR3 sequence: CASSQTSGYEQYF. The DNA of the CDR3 is TGTGCCAGCAGCCAAACTAGCGGTTACGAGCAGTACTTC.

The J gene is TRBJ2-2, the V gene TRBV4-1, with D perhaps TRBD2 (6 bases). Germline CDR1 reads MGHRA; CDR2 reads YSYEKL. The CDR3 is 15 amino acids. V was cut by 1 base and J by 5 bases, with 11 bases left in between. CDR3 nucleotides: TGCGCCAGCAGCCAAGGGGGCGGAGGGACCGGGGAGCTGTTTTTT. Encoded protein: CASSQGGGGTGELFF.

This rearrangement joins TRBV21-1 to TRBJ2-2; TRBD2 is the table's D call, not checked against the DNA. TRBV21-1 is shown as a pseudogene. The CDR3 extends over 15 amino acids. CDR3 nucleotides: TGTGCCAGCAGCGGCCGGGATATAAACACCGGGGAGCTGTTTTTT. Translated: CASSGRDINTGELFF.

This chain uses TRBV19 with TRBJ1-3, with D unresolved. The CDR3 totals 15 residues. CDR1 is LNHDA, CDR2 SQIVND, per germline (reference sequence). Trimming removed 0 bases from V and 3 bases from J, with 9 bases in between. The CDR3 nucleotides read TGTGCCAGTAGTATAGATGGAGGGCTTGGAAACACCATATATTTT. Translated: CASSIDGGLGNTIYF.

The sample holds many counts of this clone. The rearrangement links TRBV5-6 to TRBJ2-3; 11 nucleotides align to TRBD2. The V segment lost 4 bases and the J segment 2 bases; nucleotides outside the gene matches: 15. CDR1 and CDR2 (germline): SGHDT, YYEEEE. The CDR3 is 19 residues long. As DNA, the CDR3 is TGTGCCAGCAGCGGAACCTATACACTAGCGGGGGCACACACAGATACGCAGTATTTT. Amino acid sequence: CASSGTYTLAGAHTDTQYF. The whole variable domain, remainder taken from reference TRBV5-6 and TRBJ2-3, is DAGVTQSPTHLIKTRGQQVTLRCSPKSGHDTVSWYQQALGQGPQFIFQYYEEEERQRGNFPDRFSGHQFPNYSSELNVNALLLGDSALYLCASSGTYTLAGAHTDTQYFGPGTRLTVL.

As regards this clone: With a much larger clone just one base away, this may be a read error. V gene TRBV5-5 combines with J gene TRBJ1-5; 7 nucleotides agree with TRBD1. Germline lookup yields CDR1 SGHKS and CDR2 YYEKEE (reference sequence). Trimming removed 4 bases from V and 0 bases from J; junction bases left unmatched: 4. The CDR3 is 15 residues long. CDR3 protein: CASSPGQYSNQPQHF. DNA of the CDR3: TGTGCCAGCAGCCCGGGACAGTATAGCAATCAGCCCCAGCATTTT.

The V call is TRBV5-4, the J call TRBJ2-7, with D possibly matching TRBD1 (6 bases). Germline-derived CDR1 and CDR2 are SGHNT and YYREEE (reference sequence). Trimming removed 4 bases from V and 1 base from J, with 12 bases in between. The CDR3 extends over 14 amino acids. CDR3 region: CASSPGTTSYEQYF. Written as DNA, the CDR3 is TGTGCCAGCAGCCCCGGGACAACATCCTACGAGCAGTACTTC.

This clone was recorded only once. CDR3 DNA sequence: TGTGCCAGCAGCGGGACAGCGAACACCGGGGAGCTGTTTTTT. Its translation: CASSGTANTGELFF. V and J are TRBV9 and TRBJ2-2; tentative D call: TRBD1 (6 bases). Trimming took off 3 bases at V and 0 bases at J, with 6 bases between the two ends. This CDR3 contains 14 residues. Germline V gives CDR1 SGDLS, CDR2 YYNGEE.

The rearrangement joins TRBV29-1 to TRBJ2-7; D is possibly TRBD1 (5 bases). This CDR3 has 13 amino acids. Germline lookup yields CDR1 SQVTM and CDR2 ANQGSEA. The ends were cut back, 6 bases at V and 6 bases at J, with 18 bases in the middle. This CDR3 is CSVQQASKSEQYF. The CDR3 DNA sequence: TGCAGCGTCCAACAGGCCTCGAAGAGCGAGCAGTACTTC.

This chain connects TRBV6-5 to TRBJ1-1; D not certain. Trimming cost V 6 bases and J 0 bases, with 14 bases left between them. Germline V gene sequence: CDR1 MNHEY, CDR2 SVGAGI. CDR3 size: 15 residues. The CDR3 sequence: CASSRGRGLNTEAFF. DNA of the CDR3: TGTGCCAGCAGCCGAGGTCGGGGTTTGAACACTGAAGCTTTCTTT.

J is TRBJ2-1 and V is TRBV10-3, with 11 bases aligning to TRBD2. V lost 3 bases and J lost 7; bases outside the gene matches: 5. Germline assignment: CDR1 ENHRY and CDR2 SYGVKD. The CDR3 sequence is 15 residues long. CDR3 in amino acids: CAISELAGVRNEQFF. In nucleotides, the CDR3 is TGTGCCATCAGTGAACTAGCGGGAGTCCGTAATGAGCAGTTCTTC.

This clone has just one count. The genes are TRBV15 and TRBJ2-3, with 10 nucleotides matching TRBD2. The germline gives CDR1 LNHNV, CDR2 YYDKDF (reference sequence). V was pared by 4 bases and J by 2 bases, with 3 bases of the junction left unmatched. The CDR3 has 15 residues. This CDR3 reads CATSIGLADTDTQYF. The DNA for the CDR3 is TGTGCCACCAGCATCGGACTAGCGGACACAGATACGCAGTATTTT. Filled out from reference TRBV15 and TRBJ2-3, the complete variable domain reads DAMVIQNPRYQVTQFGKPVTLSCSQTLNHNVMYWYQQKSSQAPKLLFHYYDKDFNNEADTPDNFQSRRPNTSFCFLDIRSPGLGDTAMYLCATSIGLADTDTQYFGPGTRLTVL.

The chain carries TRBV20-1 and TRBJ1-2; 7 positions match TRBD1. Germline V gene sequence: CDR1 DFQATT, CDR2 SNEGSKA (reference sequence). Losses at the gene ends were 3 bases for V and 5 bases for J; bases not matched to a gene: 6. This CDR3 is 13 amino acids long. Here the CDR3 DNA reads TGCAGTGCTAGTGGGGGACAGCCATATGGCTACACCTTC. As protein: CSASGGQPYGYTF.

The gene calls are TRBV18 and TRBJ1-4; D is uncertain. Trimming shortened V by 3 bases and J by 0 bases, and 5 bases separated the two germline ends. There are 14 residues in the CDR3. Germline CDR1 and CDR2: KGHSH and LQKENI. CDR3 in amino acids: CASSPTTTNEKLFF. CDR3 DNA: TGTGCCAGCTCACCGACAACAACTAATGAAAAACTGTTTTTT.

The chain combines TRBV5-1 with TRBJ1-5; D remains ambiguous. V was pared by 1 base and J by 1 base, with 9 bases between. Germline V gives CDR1 SGHRS, CDR2 YFSETQ. This CDR3 region has 15 residues. The chain's CDR3 is CASSLIPGSNQPQHF. CDR3 nucleotides: TGCGCCAGCAGCTTGATCCCGGGGAGCAATCAGCCCCAGCATTTT.